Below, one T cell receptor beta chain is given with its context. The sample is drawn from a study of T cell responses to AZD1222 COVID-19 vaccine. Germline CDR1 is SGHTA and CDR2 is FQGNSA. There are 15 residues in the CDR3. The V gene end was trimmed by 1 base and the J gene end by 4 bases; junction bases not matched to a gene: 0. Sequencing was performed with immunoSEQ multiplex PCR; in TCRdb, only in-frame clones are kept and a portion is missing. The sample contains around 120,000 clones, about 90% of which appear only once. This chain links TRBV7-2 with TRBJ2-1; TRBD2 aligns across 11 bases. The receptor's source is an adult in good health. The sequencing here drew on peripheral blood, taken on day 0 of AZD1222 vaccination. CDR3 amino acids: CASSLVAGGYNEQFF. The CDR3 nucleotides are TGTGCCAGCAGCTTAGTAGCGGGGGGGTACAATGAGCAGTTCTTC.